A selection of T cell receptor beta chains follows, all from one sample in a study of response to subunit inactivated influenza vaccine. TCRdb itself ran the RT-PCR reads through MiXCR, one entry per CDR3 protein. The repertoire has more than 550,000 distinct CDR3 sequences, about 11% of them found once; the top ten carry 11%. The same data also went into a second study, on T cells expressing NK-cell markers.

The input for sequencing was PBMCs from blood, taken on the day of vaccination. Receptor source: a man over 45 who received an inactivated influenza vaccine. CDR3s include the opening cysteine and the closing phenylalanine or tryptophan. Each record gives: J gene, D gene, CDR3 length, V gene, clone size, CDR3 DNA, CDR3 protein. A D gene is named only where the DNA matches it firmly. Only part of the rows carry a size: once, few, many, or a class if the clone is expanded.

J gene: TRBJ2-7; D gene: TRBD1; CDR3 length: 16; V gene: TRBV12-3/TRBV12-4; clone size: many; CDR3 DNA: TGTGCCAGCAGTTTTTCACAGGGGTTTCTCTCCTACGAGCAGTACTTC; CDR3 protein: CASSFSQGFLSYEQYF
J gene: TRBJ2-4; D gene: -; CDR3 length: 15; V gene: TRBV4-2; clone size: -; CDR3 DNA: TGTGCCAGCAGCAAGGGACCTCTAGCCAAAAACATTCAGTACTTC; CDR3 protein: CASSKGPLAKNIQYF
J gene: TRBJ1-6; D gene: -; CDR3 length: 13; V gene: TRBV7-9; clone size: -; CDR3 DNA: TGTGCCAGCAGCAGGGGGGAGCATTCACCCCTCCACTTT; CDR3 protein: CASSRGEHSPLHF
J gene: TRBJ2-2; D gene: -; CDR3 length: 14; V gene: TRBV15; clone size: many; CDR3 DNA: TGTGCCACCAGCAGAGACAGGGTGGCCGGGGAGCTGTTTTTT; CDR3 protein: CATSRDRVAGELFF
J gene: TRBJ1-2; D gene: TRBD1; CDR3 length: 15; V gene: TRBV27; clone size: many; CDR3 DNA: TGTGCCAGCAGTCCGAACCCCGGGACAGGGTCTGGCTACACCTTC; CDR3 protein: CASSPNPGTGSGYTF
J gene: TRBJ1-5; D gene: -; CDR3 length: 13; V gene: TRBV5-5; clone size: few; CDR3 DNA: TGTGCCAGCAGCTTGGGGTCACAGCAGCCCCAGCATTTT; CDR3 protein: CASSLGSQQPQHF
J gene: TRBJ2-1; D gene: TRBD2; CDR3 length: 16; V gene: TRBV20-1; clone size: many; CDR3 DNA: TGCAGTGCTAGAGATGTGAGACTAGCTTCCTACAATGAGCAGTTCTTC; CDR3 protein: CSARDVRLASYNEQFF
J gene: TRBJ2-3; D gene: TRBD2; CDR3 length: 18; V gene: TRBV20-1; clone size: many; CDR3 DNA: TGCAGTGCTAGATTTCCCCCGACTAGCGGGGATGGCACAGATACGCAGTATTTT; CDR3 protein: CSARFPPTSGDGTDTQYF
J gene: TRBJ2-1; D gene: TRBD2; CDR3 length: 17; V gene: TRBV4-1; clone size: many; CDR3 DNA: TGCGCCAGCAGCCGGACTAGCGGGGGGGCCTCGTCCAATGAGCAGTTCTTC; CDR3 protein: CASSRTSGGASSNEQFF
J gene: TRBJ2-3; D gene: -; CDR3 length: 14; V gene: TRBV3-1; clone size: few; CDR3 DNA: TGTGCCAGCAGCCAAGTACAGGGCGCAGATACGCAGTATTTT; CDR3 protein: CASSQVQGADTQYF
J gene: TRBJ2-1; D gene: TRBD2; CDR3 length: 16; V gene: TRBV20-1; clone size: -; CDR3 DNA: TGCATCGGTAGGGGCCGGACTAGCGGGAGCTACAATGAGCAGTTCTTC; CDR3 protein: CIGRGRTSGSYNEQFF
J gene: TRBJ1-4; D gene: -; CDR3 length: 13; V gene: TRBV3-1; clone size: few; CDR3 DNA: TGTGCCAGCAGCCATCGGGGGAATGAAAAACTGTTTTTT; CDR3 protein: CASSHRGNEKLFF
J gene: TRBJ2-3; D gene: -; CDR3 length: 13; V gene: TRBV7-6; clone size: many; CDR3 DNA: TGTGCCAGCAGCTTAATAAGGGCGGATACGCAGTATTTT; CDR3 protein: CASSLIRADTQYF
J gene: TRBJ2-1; D gene: TRBD2; CDR3 length: 16; V gene: TRBV27; clone size: few; CDR3 DNA: TGTGCCAGCAAGACACTAGCGGGCAGCTCCTACAATGAGCAGTTCTTC; CDR3 protein: CASKTLAGSSYNEQFF
J gene: TRBJ2-7; D gene: TRBD2; CDR3 length: 16; V gene: TRBV20-1; clone size: few; CDR3 DNA: TGCAGTGCTAAGGGGCGGGAGGCCTTGACCTCCTACGAGCAGTACTTC; CDR3 protein: CSAKGREALTSYEQYF
J gene: TRBJ2-1; D gene: TRBD1; CDR3 length: 16; V gene: TRBV5-1; clone size: few; CDR3 DNA: TGCGCCAGCAGCTTCTCGAGGACAGGTTCCTACAATGAGCAGTTCTTC; CDR3 protein: CASSFSRTGSYNEQFF
J gene: TRBJ2-3; D gene: TRBD2; CDR3 length: 16; V gene: TRBV28; clone size: few; CDR3 DNA: TGTGCCAGCAGCCGGACTAGCGGGGACATCAGCGATACGCAGTATTTT; CDR3 protein: CASSRTSGDISDTQYF
J gene: TRBJ1-6; D gene: TRBD1; CDR3 length: 16; V gene: TRBV3-1; clone size: -; CDR3 DNA: TGTGCCAGCAGCCAAGGATGGGACAGGCTAAAATCACCCCTCCACTTT; CDR3 protein: CASSQGWDRLKSPLHF
J gene: TRBJ2-1; D gene: TRBD2; CDR3 length: 16; V gene: TRBV28; clone size: many; CDR3 DNA: TGTGCCAGCAGGATCGCCGGGACTAGCCCCTACAATGAGCAGTTCTTC; CDR3 protein: CASRIAGTSPYNEQFF
J gene: TRBJ2-1; D gene: TRBD1; CDR3 length: 14; V gene: TRBV6-1; clone size: few; CDR3 DNA: TGTGCCACCGCCCCAGGGGGCTCCTACAATGAGCAGTTCTTC; CDR3 protein: CATAPGGSYNEQFF
J gene: TRBJ2-1; D gene: TRBD2; CDR3 length: 15; V gene: TRBV27; clone size: -; CDR3 DNA: TGTGCCAGCGGTTCTAGCGGGAGACCGTACAATGAGCAGTTCTTC; CDR3 protein: CASGSSGRPYNEQFF
J gene: TRBJ1-5; D gene: -; CDR3 length: 12; V gene: TRBV6-2/TRBV6-3; clone size: few; CDR3 DNA: TGTGCCAGCAGTTACGGGGGTCAGCCCCAGCATTTT; CDR3 protein: CASSYGGQPQHF
J gene: TRBJ1-6; D gene: -; CDR3 length: 16; V gene: TRBV6-1; clone size: few; CDR3 DNA: TGTGCCAGCAGTGCCGGGTCCAGCTCCTATAATTCACCCCTCCACTTT; CDR3 protein: CASSAGSSSYNSPLHF
J gene: TRBJ2-7; D gene: -; CDR3 length: 13; V gene: TRBV6-1; clone size: -; CDR3 DNA: TGTGCCAGCAGAGACAGGACTTCCAGCGAGCAGTACTTC; CDR3 protein: CASRDRTSSEQYF
J gene: TRBJ1-2; D gene: -; CDR3 length: 15; V gene: TRBV25-1; clone size: few; CDR3 DNA: TGTGCCAGCAGTGCGGGCCAGCAGGGGAACTATGGCTACACCTTC; CDR3 protein: CASSAGQQGNYGYTF
J gene: TRBJ2-1; D gene: TRBD1; CDR3 length: 15; V gene: TRBV10-3; clone size: many; CDR3 DNA: TGTGCCATCAGTCAGGGACAGGGGGCGCGGAATGAGCAGTTCTTC; CDR3 protein: CAISQGQGARNEQFF
J gene: TRBJ2-1; D gene: TRBD2; CDR3 length: 17; V gene: TRBV6-5; clone size: -; CDR3 DNA: TGTGCCAGCAGTTTCCTCTCGTCCGGGCTAGCGGTACGTGAGCAGTTCTTC; CDR3 protein: CASSFLSSGLAVREQFF
J gene: TRBJ2-3; D gene: -; CDR3 length: 12; V gene: TRBV28; clone size: -; CDR3 DNA: TGTGCCAGCAGTTTAGCGCAGGGGTCGCAGTATTTT; CDR3 protein: CASSLAQGSQYF
J gene: TRBJ2-5; D gene: TRBD1; CDR3 length: 13; V gene: TRBV5-1; clone size: -; CDR3 DNA: TGCGCCAGCAGCTGGGACAGTGCAGAGACCCAGTACTTC; CDR3 protein: CASSWDSAETQYF
J gene: TRBJ2-5; D gene: TRBD1; CDR3 length: 16; V gene: TRBV10-3; clone size: few; CDR3 DNA: TGTGCCATCAGTGAGACGGCACCGGGACAGGGGGGGACCCAGTACTTC; CDR3 protein: CAISETAPGQGGTQYF
J gene: TRBJ2-2; D gene: TRBD1; CDR3 length: 14; V gene: TRBV6-2/TRBV6-3; clone size: few; CDR3 DNA: TGTGCCAGCAGAGAACAGGGGTTCACCGGGGAGCTGTTTTTT; CDR3 protein: CASREQGFTGELFF
J gene: TRBJ2-5; D gene: -; CDR3 length: 15; V gene: TRBV15; clone size: -; CDR3 DNA: TGTGCCACCAGCAGATCTCTAGGGAGGCAAGAGACCCAGTACTTC; CDR3 protein: CATSRSLGRQETQYF
J gene: TRBJ1-2; D gene: TRBD1; CDR3 length: 11; V gene: TRBV29-1; clone size: -; CDR3 DNA: TGCAGCGTTGTGCGACAGGGGTACTACACCTTC; CDR3 protein: CSVVRQGYYTF
J gene: TRBJ2-7; D gene: TRBD2; CDR3 length: 15; V gene: TRBV12-3/TRBV12-4; clone size: -; CDR3 DNA: TGTGCCAGCAGTTTTTCCGGCGGGGGGGCCTTCGAGCAGTACTTC; CDR3 protein: CASSFSGGGAFEQYF
J gene: TRBJ2-1; D gene: -; CDR3 length: 13; V gene: TRBV2; clone size: -; CDR3 DNA: TGTGCCAGCAATATCGGCCCCTACAATGAGCAGTTCTTC; CDR3 protein: CASNIGPYNEQFF
J gene: TRBJ2-7; D gene: -; CDR3 length: 15; V gene: TRBV5-5; clone size: many; CDR3 DNA: TGTGCCAGCAGCTTGGGTGGGTTAGCCTCCTACGAGCAGTACTTC; CDR3 protein: CASSLGGLASYEQYF
J gene: TRBJ2-7; D gene: TRBD2; CDR3 length: 18; V gene: TRBV2; clone size: many; CDR3 DNA: TGTGCCAGCAGTGTTTTCGTGGGACTAGCGGGAGATAGTTACGAGCAGTACTTC; CDR3 protein: CASSVFVGLAGDSYEQYF
J gene: TRBJ2-7; D gene: TRBD2; CDR3 length: 16; V gene: TRBV6-5; clone size: few; CDR3 DNA: TGTGCCAGCAGTTACTCGTTGGTAGCGGGGGCCTACGAGCAGTACTTC; CDR3 protein: CASSYSLVAGAYEQYF
J gene: TRBJ2-6; D gene: -; CDR3 length: 17; V gene: TRBV6-1; clone size: once; CDR3 DNA: TGTGCCAGCAGCCCCGCCGGGTCTTACTCTGGGGCCAACGTCCTGACTTTC; CDR3 protein: CASSPAGSYSGANVLTF
J gene: TRBJ2-3; D gene: -; CDR3 length: 11; V gene: TRBV29-1; clone size: -; CDR3 DNA: TGCAGCCCCCGGGACCCAGATACGCAGTATTTT; CDR3 protein: CSPRDPDTQYF
J gene: TRBJ2-6; D gene: TRBD1; CDR3 length: 18; V gene: TRBV18; clone size: -; CDR3 DNA: TGTGCCAGCACAATCCGGGACAGGAGGCAATCTGGGGCCAACGTCCTGACTTTC; CDR3 protein: CASTIRDRRQSGANVLTF
J gene: TRBJ2-7; D gene: TRBD2; CDR3 length: 14; V gene: TRBV28; clone size: many; CDR3 DNA: TGTGCCAGCATGGAGGAGCGGGAGGGTGGTGAGCAGTACTTC; CDR3 protein: CASMEEREGGEQYF
J gene: TRBJ1-5; D gene: -; CDR3 length: 16; V gene: TRBV27; clone size: -; CDR3 DNA: TGTGCCAGCAGTTTTGGTGGCACATATAGCAATCAGCCCCAGCATTTT; CDR3 protein: CASSFGGTYSNQPQHF
J gene: TRBJ2-2; D gene: -; CDR3 length: 15; V gene: TRBV4-1; clone size: few; CDR3 DNA: TGCGCCAGCAGCCAAGATGCGGCAGGGTCCGGGGAGCTGTTTTTT; CDR3 protein: CASSQDAAGSGELFF
J gene: TRBJ1-1; D gene: -; CDR3 length: 11; V gene: TRBV10-3; clone size: many; CDR3 DNA: TGTGCCATCAGTGCGAGCACTGAAGCTTTCTTT; CDR3 protein: CAISASTEAFF